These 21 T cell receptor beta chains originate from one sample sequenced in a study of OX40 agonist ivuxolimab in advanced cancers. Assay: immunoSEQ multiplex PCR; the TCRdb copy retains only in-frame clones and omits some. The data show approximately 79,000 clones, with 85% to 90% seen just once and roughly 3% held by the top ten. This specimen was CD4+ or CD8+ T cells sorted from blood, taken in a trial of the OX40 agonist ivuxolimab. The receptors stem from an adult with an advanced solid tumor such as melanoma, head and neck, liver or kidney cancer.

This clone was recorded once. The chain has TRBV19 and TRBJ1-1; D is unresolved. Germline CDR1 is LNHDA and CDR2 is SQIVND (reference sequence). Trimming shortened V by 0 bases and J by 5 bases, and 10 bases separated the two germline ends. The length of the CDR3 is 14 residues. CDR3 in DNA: TGTGCCAGTAGTATAGAGGGGAAGAAGACTGAAGCTTTCTTT. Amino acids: CASSIEGKKTEAFF.

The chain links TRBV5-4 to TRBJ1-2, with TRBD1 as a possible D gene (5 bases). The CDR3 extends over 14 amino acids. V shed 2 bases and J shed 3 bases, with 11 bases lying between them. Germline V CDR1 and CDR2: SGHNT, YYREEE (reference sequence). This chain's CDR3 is CASSLQEGYYGYTF. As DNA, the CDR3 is TGTGCCAGCAGCTTACAGGAGGGGTACTATGGCTACACCTTC.

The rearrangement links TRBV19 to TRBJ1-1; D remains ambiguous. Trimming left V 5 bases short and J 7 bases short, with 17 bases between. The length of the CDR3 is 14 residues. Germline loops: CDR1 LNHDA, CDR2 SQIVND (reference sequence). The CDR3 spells CASSPRVYGGEAFF. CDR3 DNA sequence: TGTGCCAGTAGTCCGCGAGTTTACGGTGGTGAAGCTTTCTTT.

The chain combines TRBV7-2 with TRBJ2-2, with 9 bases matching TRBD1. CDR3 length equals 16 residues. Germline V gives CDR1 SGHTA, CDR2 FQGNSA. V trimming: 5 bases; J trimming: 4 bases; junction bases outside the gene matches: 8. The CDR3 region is CASSHSGTGSTGELFF. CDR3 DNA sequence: TGTGCCAGCAGCCACTCAGGGACAGGGAGCACCGGGGAGCTGTTTTTT.

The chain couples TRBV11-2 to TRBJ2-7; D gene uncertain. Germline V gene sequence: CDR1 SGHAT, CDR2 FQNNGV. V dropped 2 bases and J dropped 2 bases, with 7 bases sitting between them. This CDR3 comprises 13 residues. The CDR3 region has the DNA TGTGCCAGCAGCTTATTTATGGCCTACGAGCAGTACTTC. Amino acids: CASSLFMAYEQYF.

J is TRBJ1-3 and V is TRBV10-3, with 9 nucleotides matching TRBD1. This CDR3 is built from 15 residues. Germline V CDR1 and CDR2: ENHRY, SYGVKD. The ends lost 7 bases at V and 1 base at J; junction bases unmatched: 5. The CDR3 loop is CAITRQGGSGNTIYF. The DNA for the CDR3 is TGTGCCATCACCAGACAGGGGGGTTCTGGAAACACCATATATTTT.

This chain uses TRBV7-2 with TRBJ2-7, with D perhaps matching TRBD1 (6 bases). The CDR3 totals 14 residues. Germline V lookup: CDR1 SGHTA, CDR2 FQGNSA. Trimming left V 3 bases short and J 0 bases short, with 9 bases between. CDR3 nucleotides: TGTGCCAGCAGCTTTTGGGGGCTCTCCTACGAGCAGTACTTC. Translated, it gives CASSFWGLSYEQYF.

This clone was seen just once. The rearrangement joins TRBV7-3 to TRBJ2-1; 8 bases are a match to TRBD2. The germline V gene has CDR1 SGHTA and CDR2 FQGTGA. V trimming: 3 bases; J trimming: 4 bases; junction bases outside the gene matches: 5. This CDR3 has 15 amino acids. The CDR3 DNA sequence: TGTGCCAGCAGCTTGAGCGGGAGACGTTACAATGAGCAGTTCTTC. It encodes CASSLSGRRYNEQFF.

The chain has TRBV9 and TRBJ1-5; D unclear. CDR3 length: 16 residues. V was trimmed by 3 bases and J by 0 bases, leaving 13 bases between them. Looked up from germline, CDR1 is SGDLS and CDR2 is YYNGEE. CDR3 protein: CASSGADSFSNQPQHF. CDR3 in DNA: TGTGCCAGCAGCGGTGCAGATTCCTTTAGCAATCAGCCCCAGCATTTT.

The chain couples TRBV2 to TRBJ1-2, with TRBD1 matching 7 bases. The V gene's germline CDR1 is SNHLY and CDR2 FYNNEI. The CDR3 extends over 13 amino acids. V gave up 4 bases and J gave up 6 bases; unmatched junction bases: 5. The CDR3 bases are TGTGCCAGCAGTGGACAGGGTATTAATGGCTACACCTTC. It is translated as CASSGQGINGYTF.

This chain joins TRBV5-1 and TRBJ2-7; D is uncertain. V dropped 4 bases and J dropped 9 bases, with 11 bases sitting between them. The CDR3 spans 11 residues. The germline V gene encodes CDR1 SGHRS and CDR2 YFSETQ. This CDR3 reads CASSVVSGQYF. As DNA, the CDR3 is TGCGCCAGCAGCGTCGTCTCAGGGCAGTACTTC.

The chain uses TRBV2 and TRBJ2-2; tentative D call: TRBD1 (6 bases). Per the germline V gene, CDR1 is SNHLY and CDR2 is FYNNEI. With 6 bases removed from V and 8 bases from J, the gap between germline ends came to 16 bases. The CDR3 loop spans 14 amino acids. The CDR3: CASRGDTTGGELFF. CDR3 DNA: TGTGCCAGCAGGGGGGACACCACGGGGGGGGAGCTGTTTTTT.

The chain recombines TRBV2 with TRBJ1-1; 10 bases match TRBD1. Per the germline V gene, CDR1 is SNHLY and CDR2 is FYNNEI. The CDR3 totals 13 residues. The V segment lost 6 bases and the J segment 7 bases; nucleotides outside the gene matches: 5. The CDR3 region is CASSDRGRGEAFF. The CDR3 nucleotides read TGTGCCAGCAGCGACAGGGGGCGCGGTGAAGCTTTCTTT.

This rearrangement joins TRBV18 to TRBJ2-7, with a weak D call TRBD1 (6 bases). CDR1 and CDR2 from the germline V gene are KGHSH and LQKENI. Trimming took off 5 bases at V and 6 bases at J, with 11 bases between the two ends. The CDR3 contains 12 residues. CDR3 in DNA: TGTGCCAGCTCAGTCCCAGGGGCCGAGCAGTACTTC. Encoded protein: CASSVPGAEQYF.

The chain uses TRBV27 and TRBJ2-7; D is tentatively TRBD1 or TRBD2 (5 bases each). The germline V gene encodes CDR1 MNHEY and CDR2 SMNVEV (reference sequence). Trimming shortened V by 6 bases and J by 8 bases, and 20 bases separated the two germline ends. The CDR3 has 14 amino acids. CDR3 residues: CASSPGPQILKQYF. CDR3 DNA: TGTGCCAGCAGCCCGGGACCCCAGATCCTCAAGCAGTACTTC.

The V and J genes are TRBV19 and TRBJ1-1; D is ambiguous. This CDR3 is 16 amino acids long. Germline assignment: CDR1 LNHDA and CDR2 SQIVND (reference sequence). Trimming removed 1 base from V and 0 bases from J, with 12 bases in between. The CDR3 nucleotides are TGTGCCAGTAGTATAGGAAGGGCGCCCATGAACACTGAAGCTTTCTTT. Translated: CASSIGRAPMNTEAFF.

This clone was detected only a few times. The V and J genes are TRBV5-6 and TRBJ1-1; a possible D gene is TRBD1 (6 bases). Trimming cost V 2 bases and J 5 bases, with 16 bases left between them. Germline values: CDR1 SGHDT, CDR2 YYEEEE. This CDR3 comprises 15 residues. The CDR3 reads CASSLVGGGGTEAFF. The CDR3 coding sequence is TGTGCCAGCAGCTTAGTCGGGGGCGGTGGGACTGAAGCTTTCTTT. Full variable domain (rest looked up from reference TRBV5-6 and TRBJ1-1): DAGVTQSPTHLIKTRGQQVTLRCSPKSGHDTVSWYQQALGQGPQFIFQYYEEEERQRGNFPDRFSGHQFPNYSSELNVNALLLGDSALYLCASSLVGGGGTEAFFGQGTRLTVV.

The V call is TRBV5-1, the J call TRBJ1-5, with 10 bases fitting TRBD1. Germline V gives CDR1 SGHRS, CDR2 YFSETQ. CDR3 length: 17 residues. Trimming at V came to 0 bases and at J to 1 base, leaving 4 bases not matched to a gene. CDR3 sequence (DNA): TGCGCCAGCAGCTTGGGACAGGGGGCGCGGAGCAATCAGCCCCAGCATTTT. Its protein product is CASSLGQGARSNQPQHF. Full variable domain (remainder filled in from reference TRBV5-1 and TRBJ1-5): KAGVTQTPRYLIKTRGQQVTLSCSPISGHRSVSWYQQTPGQGLQFLFEYFSETQRNKGNFPGRFSGRQFSNSRSEMNVSTLELGDSALYLCASSLGQGARSNQPQHFGDGTRLSIL.

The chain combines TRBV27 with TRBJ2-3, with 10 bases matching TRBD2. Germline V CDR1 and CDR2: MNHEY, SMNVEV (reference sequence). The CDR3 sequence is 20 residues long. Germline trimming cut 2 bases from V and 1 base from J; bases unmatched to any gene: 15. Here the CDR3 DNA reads TGTGCCAGCAGTTTAAGAGTCCTAGGACTAGCGGACCGACGCACAGATACGCAGTATTTT. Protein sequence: CASSLRVLGLADRRTDTQYF.

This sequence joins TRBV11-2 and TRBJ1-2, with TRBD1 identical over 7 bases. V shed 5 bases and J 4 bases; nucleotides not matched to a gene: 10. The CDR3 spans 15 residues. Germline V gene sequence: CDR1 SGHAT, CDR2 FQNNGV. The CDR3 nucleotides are TGTGCCAGCAGCCCCGGGTTAGGGGGCAGCTATGGCTACACCTTC. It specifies CASSPGLGGSYGYTF.

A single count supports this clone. Written as DNA, the CDR3 is TGTGCCAGCAGCCCCCGGGGGGAAAAACTGTTTTTT. As protein: CASSPRGEKLFF. This chain links TRBV14 with TRBJ1-4; perhaps TRBD1 as D (5 bases). The germline V gene has CDR1 SGHDN and CDR2 FVKESK. V dropped 4 bases and J dropped 8 bases, with 8 bases sitting between them. This CDR3 has 12 amino acids.